The TCR beta chain under discussion was sequenced for a study of cytomegalovirus exposure and HLA in healthy donors. Study observations and caveats: The tendency of first-cohort TCR clusters to co-occur in the 120 validation repertoires was identified by a subsequent analysis. The classifier was said to identify cytomegalovirus status with high specificity and sensitivity.

This CDR3 is 15 amino acids long. Looked up from germline, CDR1 is SNHLY and CDR2 is FYNNEI. With V trimmed by 5 bases and J by 5 bases, 5 bases remained unmatched. Method: immunoSEQ multiplex PCR; TCRdb's copy keeps in-frame clones and lacks some. The sample has approximately 150,000 clones, around four fifths seen once. Comments on this clone: Its antigen is unknown.

The source material was PBMCs. This clonotype was obtained from a man aged 30 to 45 in good health and CMV-seropositive. V usage is TRBV2 and J usage is TRBJ2-2; 10 nucleotides agree with TRBD1. The CDR3 DNA sequence: TGTGCCAGCAGTAGCGGACAGGGGGGTACCGGGGAGCTGTTTTTT. It is translated as CASSSGQGGTGELFF.